This T cell receptor beta chain was documented in a study of OX40 agonist ivuxolimab in advanced cancers. Study overall: An agonistic human IgG2 monoclonal antibody against OX40 (CD134) was given. Among those enrolled, mean age was approximately 60 years (range roughly 23 to 85) and about 79% were male. Whole-study findings and limits: On average, CD8+ T cells had more expanded clones than CD4+. Low clonal expansion, among the lowest seen, marked partial responders at 0.1-3.0 mg/kg.

As for this clone: Its specificity is not known.

Some clones are missing from TCRdb's copy, which holds only in-frame ones; the method was immunoSEQ multiplex PCR. The sample has around 23,000 clones; around four fifths are singletons. CDR1 is MDHEN and CDR2 is SYDVKM in the germline V gene. The length of the CDR3 is 15 residues. Trimming left V 6 bases short and J 0 bases short, with 12 bases between. Sequencing used CD4+ or CD8+ T cells sorted from blood, obtained in a trial of the OX40 agonist ivuxolimab. The chain has TRBV28 and TRBJ2-1, with D possibly called TRBD1 or TRBD2 (5 bases each). The receptor's source is an adult with an advanced solid tumor such as melanoma, head and neck, liver or kidney cancer. The CDR3 DNA sequence: TGTGCCAGCAGAGTCCGGGACCCCTCCTACAATGAGCAGTTCTTC. This sequence encodes CASRVRDPSYNEQFF.